The source of this T cell receptor (beta chain) is a study of blood T cell repertoires in COVID-19 (dated by TCRdb to 2019 to 2021). Turning to the overall study: The collaborator samples originated in the United States, Italy and Spain and spanned the acute and convalescent phases of COVID-19. The material from the prospective study consisted of cDNA or gDNA derived from T cells, B-cell-depleted T cells, or PBMCs. Deeply sampled blood TCRbeta repertoires from subjects exposed to, actively infected with, or recovered from COVID-19 were included in the dataset. The repertoires were released in a freely available public database meant as a resource for research on the immune response to SARS-CoV-2. Samples came from the ongoing ImmuneRACE study (first 160 participants) plus 1,254 subjects from 6 global collaborators. A de-identified subject ID, COVID-19 status, age in years and sex were almost always included in the sample metadata. Where available, HLA class I and class II types were obtained from metadata supplied by the sample provider rather than from assay-based typing.

TCRbeta CDR3 regions were amplified from genomic DNA by means of the immunoSEQ Assay, a bias-controlled multiplex PCR. Per the source publication's procedure: Within the assay, amplification of reference gene primers was used to estimate how many nucleated cells each sample contained. To quantify the absolute abundance of each unique TCRbeta CDR3 rearrangement, sequence reads were collapsed and filtered. Productive Simpson clonality was computed per sample as the square root of Simpson's diversity index over productive rearrangements. TCRdb's version of the immuneACCESS table is confined to in-frame rearrangements and falls short of the full clone set. An unresolved V gene accounts for under half of the shortfall where checked; the remainder is of unknown origin. V and J calls and clone size are those listed in that table; D and trimming were worked out from the DNA. This sample gives 34,000 or so clones in total; roughly 90% of them show up just once. Approximately 1.9% of the sample is taken by the ten largest.

About this clone itself: The clone's antigen remains unknown. Within one base of it there is no much larger clone, and no base qualities were kept.

What the research found in general, with its limitations: Clinical and demographic metadata were provided uncurated, with the amount varying by source and participant.

At the junction V is shortened by 3 bases and J by 4 bases; bases outside the gene matches: 3. The germline V gene specifies KGHSH as CDR1 and LQKENI as CDR2. The CDR3 goes from the cysteine to the phenylalanine over 15 residues. The only DNA kept is the CDR3, 45 bases in frame from the first base. Whole blood was collected in K2EDTA tubes by collaborating institutions according to the institutions' own protocols. For TCRbeta analysis, collaborators shipped samples in one of three forms: frozen whole blood, isolated PBMCs, or DNA extracted from either of those sample types. This sequence originates from a man aged 50 to 60 with active or convalescent COVID-19. The rearranged chain carries TRBV18 and TRBJ2-2, and TRBD1 aligns with 9 junction nucleotides. Sequenced input: peripheral blood. The CDR3 here reads CASSPRTGVTGELFF. The nucleotide sequence reads TGTGCCAGCTCACCCCGGACAGGGGTCACCGGGGAGCTGTTTTTT.